This TCR beta chain originates from a study of Ad26.COV2.S vaccination and SARS-CoV-2 variants. Whole-study context: Participant was drawn from the COV1001 Ad26.COV2.S trial arm. Findings of the study overall: Placebo recipients had lower spike-specific TCR breadth than vaccine recipients. Those who received vaccine or placebo ended up with similar non-spike TCR breadth.

As regards this clone: Its antigen is still unknown.

Treatment noted: some 20 received Ad26.COV2.S at low or high dose, single or two shots; about 5 received placebo; per-sample allocation not given. Day 63 after the first injection of vaccine or placebo was the sampling time. The protocol was immunoSEQ multiplex PCR, while the TCRdb copy is restricted to in-frame clones and leaves out a portion. The sample carries about 350,000 clones, approximately 85% recorded once. The CDR3 spans 13 residues. The germline gives CDR1 MNHEY, CDR2 SVGAGI. V was pared by 6 bases and J by 5 bases, with 5 bases of the junction left unmatched. The chain is built from TRBV6-5 and TRBJ2-5; 8 bases agree with TRBD2. The source is a person between 18 and 65 years old who received the Ad26.COV2.S COVID-19 vaccine or a placebo. Sequencing was performed on peripheral blood, taken in a trial of Ad26.COV2.S vaccine versus placebo. CDR3 amino acids: CASRPAGVETQYF. The DNA of the CDR3 is TGTGCCAGCAGACCAGCGGGAGTGGAGACCCAGTACTTC.